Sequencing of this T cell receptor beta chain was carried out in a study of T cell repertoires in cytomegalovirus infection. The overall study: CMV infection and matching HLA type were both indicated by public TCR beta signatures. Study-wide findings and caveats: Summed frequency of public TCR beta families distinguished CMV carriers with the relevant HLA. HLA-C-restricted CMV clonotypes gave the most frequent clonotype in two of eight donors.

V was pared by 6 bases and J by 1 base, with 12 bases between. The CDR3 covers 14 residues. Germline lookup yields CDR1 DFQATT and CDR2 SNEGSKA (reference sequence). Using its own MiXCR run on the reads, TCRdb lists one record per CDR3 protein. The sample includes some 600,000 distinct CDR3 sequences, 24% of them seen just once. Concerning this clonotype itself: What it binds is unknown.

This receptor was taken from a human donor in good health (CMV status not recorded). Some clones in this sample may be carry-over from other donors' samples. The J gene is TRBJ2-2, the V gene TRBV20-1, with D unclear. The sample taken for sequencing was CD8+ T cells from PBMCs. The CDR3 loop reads CSARPAGNTGELFF. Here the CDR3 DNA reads TGCAGTGCGAGACCGGCAGGGAACACCGGGGAGCTGTTTTTT.